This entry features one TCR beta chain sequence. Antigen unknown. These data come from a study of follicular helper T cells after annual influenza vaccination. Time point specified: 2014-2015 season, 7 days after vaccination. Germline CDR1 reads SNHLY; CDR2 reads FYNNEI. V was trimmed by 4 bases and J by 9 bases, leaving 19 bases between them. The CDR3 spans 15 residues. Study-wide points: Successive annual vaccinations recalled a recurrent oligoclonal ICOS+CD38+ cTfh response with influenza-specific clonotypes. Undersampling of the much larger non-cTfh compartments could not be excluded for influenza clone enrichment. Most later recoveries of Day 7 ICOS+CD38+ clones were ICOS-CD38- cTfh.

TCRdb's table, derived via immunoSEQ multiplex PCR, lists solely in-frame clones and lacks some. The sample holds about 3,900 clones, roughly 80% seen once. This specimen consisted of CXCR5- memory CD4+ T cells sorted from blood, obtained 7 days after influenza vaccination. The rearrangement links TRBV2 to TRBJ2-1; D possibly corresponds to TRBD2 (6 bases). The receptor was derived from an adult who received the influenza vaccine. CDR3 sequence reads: CASSGLETRYGEQFF. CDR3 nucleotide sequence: TGTGCCAGCAGTGGATTAGAGACTAGATACGGTGAGCAGTTCTTC. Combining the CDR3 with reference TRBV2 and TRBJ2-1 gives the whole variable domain EPEVTQTPSHQVTQMGQEVILRCVPISNHLYFYWYRQILGQKVEFLVSFYNNEISEKSEIFDDQFSVERPDGSNFTLKIRSTKLEDSAMYFCASSGLETRYGEQFFGPGTRLTVL.